This T cell receptor (beta chain) was obtained from a study of cytomegalovirus exposure and HLA in healthy donors (dated by TCRdb to between 2016 and 2019). At the level of the whole study: An earlier analysis of around 600 of the donors reported about 250 Gb of sequence data and some 100 million unique TCR beta sequences from about 200 million T cells. An early release that covered several hundred HLA-typed donors contained approximately 300 gigabases of sequencing data and 75 million to 100 million unique TCR sequences. Of the 350 to 450 genotyped donors, approximately 80% were placed in the genetic ancestry cluster associated with self-reported Caucasian donors. The study aimed to test whether cataloging public T cell receptors could reveal signatures of past pathogen exposure. The study used immunosequencing to profile the T cell repertoires of 670 or so subjects and linked those repertoires to cytomegalovirus serostatus. Besides the first cohort of more than 650 subjects, a separate validation cohort made up of 120 different subjects was used. To predict cytomegalovirus infection status, the study brought together high-throughput TCR immunosequencing, statistical association of individual TCRs with disease status, and machine learning. A later analysis re-analyzed previously published TCR beta repertoires from roughly 630 donors and added high-resolution HLA genotyping to study TCR occurrence patterns. Rather than drawing on any new phenotypic data, the later analysis identified candidate immune exposures from TCR beta sequences and the way those sequences occurred across donors. To decide whether each TCR beta V gene segment behaved as functional or pseudogenic, an earlier analysis of some 600 of the donors relied on high-throughput TCR beta sequencing. Donor age, sex, ethnicity and CMV serostatus were compiled alongside the repertoire data. A later genetic analysis used genome-wide SNP genotypes for about 55% of the 666 donors, treating that subset as a discovery cohort. All discovery cohort repertoires had been generated on a single sequencing platform. Both class I and class II loci were covered by HLA typing, at four-digit resolution. Typing coverage differed by locus: A, B, C, DRB1 and DQB1 were typed in about 629-630 donors, DQA1 in 500 to 550, DPA1 in around 580, and DPB1 in just under 490. Because of strong linkage in the cohort, a few DR-DQ haplotypes were treated as single units for association and clustering. Among 300 to 500 genotyped donors of the cohort, an average of roughly 230,000 unique TCR beta nucleotide sequences was sequenced per donor, of which about 19% were non-productive. What the work shows at the level of the full study, not this receptor alone: Because HLA typing was missing for some donors at each locus, association tests included only the typed subset. In the study, around 160 TCR beta chains were listed as associated with cytomegalovirus. Roughly uniform sequencing depth across donors was assumed in presence/absence analyses, although this assumption may not hold. In a later genetic analysis, a missense DCLRE1C variant was associated with V-gene and J-gene trimming of TCR beta chains, and the association was replicated in an independent cohort. Because counts were too low, roughly 18 rarely observed V segments, including chromosome 9 orphons, were left out of the earlier analysis of over 550 of the donors. The only immune exposure information available for the cohort was CMV serostatus. Some IMGT-functional V segments, including TRBV6-2 and TRBV6-3, could not be distinguished by the 87-base-pair reads and were therefore excluded. In both the original and validation cohorts, the classifier was reported to diagnose cytomegalovirus status with high specificity and sensitivity. Strong co-occurrence of HLA alleles, especially DR and DQ, made assigning TCR associations to individual alleles difficult. A few of the identified cytomegalovirus-associated TCR beta chains were confirmed in vitro to be specific for cytomegalovirus antigens. A cluster of highly shared sequence variants was judged likely to represent a technical artifact of the sequencing pipeline. In a later analysis, some 17,000 TCR beta sequences were associated with specific HLA alleles at a false discovery rate of 0.05. A further reported finding was that TCR beta sequences accurately predicted the HLA-A and HLA-B alleles for most subjects in the first cohort. This cohort had only TCR beta chains sequenced, and the lack of alpha or paired-chain data limited which features could be detected. Correlated functional status among segregating V segments might reflect linkage disequilibrium, but an unknown experimental factor could not be ruled out. According to a later analysis, parvovirus B19, influenza, CMV and Epstein-Barr virus appeared linked to several top co-occurrence clusters. According to a later analysis, TCR association rates differed among HLA loci, with DRB1 alleles showing the most associated TCRs and HLA-C alleles showing the fewest. Most TCR sequences were observed very rarely across donors, whereas some public TCRs were present in many individuals. According to the authors, the approach could potentially be generalized to other disease states and immunological phenotypes. A later analysis found that most CMV-associated TCR beta chains appeared HLA-restricted, with HLA associations seemingly driven largely by CMV exposure. In a later analysis, HLA-associated TCR beta chains showed more clonal expansion and lower generation probabilities than non-associated chains that were equally common. An earlier analysis of 587 of the donors showed that most TCR beta V segments appeared in productive rearrangements either about 87% or about 30% of the time, which broadly matched IMGT annotations. According to a later genetic analysis, donors in an Asian-associated ancestry cluster had fewer N-insertions in productive TCRs than the approximately 650-donor mean.

The sample holds a few counts of this clone. Its recognized antigen is unknown. One base away there is no much larger clone; base qualities are not given. The library was obtained by the immunoSEQ multiplex PCR assay. A mixture of 60 forward primers for TCR Vbeta segments and 13 reverse primers for TCR Jbeta segments was used in the multiplex PCR. Amplification of the CDR3 region of rearranged TCR beta genes was performed with a multiplex PCR assay on genomic DNA. The amplified TCR beta libraries were sequenced on the Illumina HiSeq System as 87-base-pair reads. Per the authors' processing: In a later analysis, about 80 million unique TCR beta chains were counted across the 500 to 700 repertoires, and approximately 11 million of these chains were shared by at least two donors. A nearest-neighbor algorithm error-corrected the raw reads and collapsed the reads into unique sequences, merging closely related sequences to remove PCR and sequencing errors. To assign V, D and J gene segments, CDR3 sequences were aligned to IMGT reference sequences. For a sequence to be retained, a match of at least six nucleotides was required to both a V gene segment and a J gene segment. A rearrangement was called productive if the CDR3 had no stop codons and remained in frame with V and J, and every other rearrangement was called non-productive. CDR3 was defined by IMGT convention, running from the second conserved V-encoded cysteine to the conserved J-encoded phenylalanine. In an earlier analysis of around 540 of the donors, sequences lacking an unambiguous match to a single V gene segment were excluded. In an earlier analysis of 587 of the donors, V segments were called functional above 56.7% productive rearrangements and were called segregating when the between-donor standard deviation exceeded 5%. A statistical classification framework was built for diagnosing cytomegalovirus status from the catalog of TCR beta chain sequences. A later analysis assigned V and J genes by comparing TCR nucleotide sequences with IMGT/GENE-DB human TR gene sequences. In a later analysis, CDR3 sequences and most-parsimonious VDJ recombination scenarios were assigned using the TCRdist pipeline. In a later analysis, each TCR beta chain was defined by its CDR3 amino acid sequence together with its V-gene family, and reads without a unique V-gene family were excluded. A later analysis removed 600 or so highly shared, low-generation-probability nucleotide sequences to deal with suspected cross-contamination and a sequencing artifact. A later analysis calculated a clonal expansion index for each public chain from normalized within-repertoire ranks of inferred template counts. In a later analysis, generation probabilities were computed with a VDJ recombination model fitted to out-of-frame rearrangements, and the resulting probabilities were checked against IGoR. In a later analysis, TCR-TCR, TCR-HLA and TCR-CMV co-occurrence was scored with hypergeometric tests, and a repertoire-size bias correction was applied to TCR pairs. A later analysis estimated false discovery rates by permuting HLA or CMV assignments 20 times. In a later analysis, co-occurring TCRs were grouped using DBSCAN, and TCRdist sequence similarity was added for clustering within HLA-allele-positive subsets. Repertoires with fewer than 30,000 or more than 120,000 public chains, plus five repertoires with anomalous nucleotide sharing, were excluded from co-occurrence clustering. Entries here come from immuneACCESS through TCRdb and include only in-frame sequences with V and J called. Some clones fail to appear in such tables; in the studies checked, an unresolved V gene covers under half of the shortfall, and the cause of the remainder is unknown. V and J calls and clone size are those listed in that table; D and trimming were worked out from the DNA. This sample lists around 150,000 clones; nearly 70% were detected once. The ten largest clones capture less than 11% of the sample.

From the cysteine through the phenylalanine, the CDR3 covers 17 amino acids. Only the CDR3 region is kept as DNA, spanning 51 bases read in frame from base 1. The germline V end is reduced by 4 bases and the J end by 1 base; junction bases left unmatched: 9. Looking up the germline V gene yields CDR1 SGDLS and CDR2 YYNGEE. In total, roughly 710 healthy bone marrow donors made up the cohort. At the time of sampling, all cohort members were nominally healthy, though unrecorded immune exposures were likely present. The donor was CMV seropositive and was included in the group of approximately 310 seropositive cohort members. A peripheral blood sample was collected from each donor, and TCR beta sequencing was performed on peripheral blood mononuclear cells. Genomic DNA extraction from the blood cell samples was performed with the Qiagen DNeasy Blood Extraction Kit.

Sample: PBMCs. The sequence was obtained from a man younger than 45 in good health and CMV-seropositive. The V and J genes are TRBV9 and TRBJ2-3, with 10 bases matching TRBD2. The nucleotide sequence is TGTGCCAGCAGCCTTCTCACTAGCGGGATCGGCACAGATACGCAGTATTTT. This translates into CASSLLTSGIGTDTQYF. Beyond the CDR3, the reference TRBV9 and TRBJ2-3 genes provide the residues; the full variable domain reads: DSGVTQTPKHLITATGQRVTLRCSPRSGDLSVYWYQQSLDQGLQFLIQYYNGEERAKGNILERFSAQQFPDLHSELNLSSLELGDSALYFCASSLLTSGIGTDTQYFGPGTRLTVL.